Listed below are T cell receptor beta chains from one sample, sequenced in a study of post-analysis software for immune sequencing data. From the PCR reads, TCRdb called clonotypes with MiXCR, one entry per CDR3 protein. The data show fewer than 600,000 distinct CDR3 sequences, over 35% seen once. What was sequenced was blood. Receptor source: a girl aged 10 to 17 with multiple sclerosis. Both conserved end residues are part of each CDR3. D genes are given only for firm matches. Only some rows state a clone size, as once, few, many or a class for expanded clones.

j_call: TRBJ2-1; v_call: TRBV4-1; clone_size: .; d_call: .; cdr3_nt: TGCGCCAGCAGCCAAGGCCGGGGACTCAAATCTTACAATGAGCAGTTCTTC; cdr3_aa: CASSQGRGLKSYNEQFF
j_call: TRBJ2-6; v_call: TRBV6-5; clone_size: .; d_call: .; cdr3_nt: TGTGCCAGCAGTTACGAGAGGGGATCTGGGGCCAACGTCCTGACTTTC; cdr3_aa: CASSYERGSGANVLTF
j_call: TRBJ2-3; v_call: TRBV2; clone_size: few; d_call: TRBD2; cdr3_nt: TGTGCCAGCAGCCTAACTAGCGGGACTGTGAATACGCAGTATTTT; cdr3_aa: CASSLTSGTVNTQYF
j_call: TRBJ2-5; v_call: TRBV10-3; clone_size: few; d_call: .; cdr3_nt: TGTGCCATCAGTGCTGGTAGCGCAGAAGAGACCCAGTACTTC; cdr3_aa: CAISAGSAEETQYF
j_call: TRBJ2-3; v_call: TRBV20-1; clone_size: .; d_call: TRBD2; cdr3_nt: TGCAGTGCTAGGGGACTAGCGGGAGCAGATACGCAGTATTTT; cdr3_aa: CSARGLAGADTQYF
j_call: TRBJ2-3; v_call: TRBV20-1; clone_size: few; d_call: TRBD2; cdr3_nt: TGCAGTGCTAGAGATGGGACTAGCGGGAGGGGCACAGATACGCAGTATTTT; cdr3_aa: CSARDGTSGRGTDTQYF
j_call: TRBJ2-2; v_call: TRBV12-3/TRBV12-4; clone_size: .; d_call: .; cdr3_nt: TGTGCCAGCACAAGGGACACCGGGGAGCTGTTTTTT; cdr3_aa: CASTRDTGELFF
j_call: TRBJ1-2; v_call: TRBV12-3/TRBV12-4; clone_size: .; d_call: .; cdr3_nt: TGTGCCACCAGCAAGGGACCCGGCTACACCTTC; cdr3_aa: CATSKGPGYTF
j_call: TRBJ2-1; v_call: TRBV20-1; clone_size: .; d_call: TRBD2; cdr3_nt: TGCAGTGCTAGTCCGCCTACCGGGACTAGTGACTTGAATGAGCAGTTCTTC; cdr3_aa: CSASPPTGTSDLNEQFF
j_call: TRBJ2-3; v_call: TRBV20-1; clone_size: few; d_call: TRBD2; cdr3_nt: TGCAGTGCTAGTTCCCTAGCGGGAGATAAAGATACGCAGTATTTT; cdr3_aa: CSASSLAGDKDTQYF
j_call: TRBJ2-3; v_call: TRBV5-1; clone_size: few; d_call: .; cdr3_nt: TGCGCCAGCAGCACCGGACAGATCACAGATACGCAGTATTTT; cdr3_aa: CASSTGQITDTQYF
j_call: TRBJ1-2; v_call: TRBV3-1; clone_size: .; d_call: .; cdr3_nt: TGTGCCAGCAGCCCAATTGCGGCAAGCGGCTACACCTTC; cdr3_aa: CASSPIAASGYTF
j_call: TRBJ2-1; v_call: TRBV12-3/TRBV12-4; clone_size: .; d_call: .; cdr3_nt: TGTGCCAGCAGTCTACAGAGCTCCTACAATGAGCAGTTCTTC; cdr3_aa: CASSLQSSYNEQFF
j_call: TRBJ1-1; v_call: TRBV12-3/TRBV12-4; clone_size: .; d_call: TRBD1; cdr3_nt: TGTGCCAGCACAACCTCAGGGACAGGGGACACTGAAGCTTTCTTT; cdr3_aa: CASTTSGTGDTEAFF
j_call: TRBJ2-1; v_call: TRBV5-8; clone_size: .; d_call: .; cdr3_nt: TGTGCCAGCAGCTGGTCGCGGGAAGGGGGCAATGAGCAGTTCTTC; cdr3_aa: CASSWSREGGNEQFF
j_call: TRBJ1-2; v_call: TRBV4-3; clone_size: .; d_call: .; cdr3_nt: TGCGCCAGCAGCCAAGATTCGGGGGGTCTCGGCTACACCTTC; cdr3_aa: CASSQDSGGLGYTF
j_call: TRBJ2-3; v_call: TRBV10-1; clone_size: .; d_call: .; cdr3_nt: TGCGCCAGCAGTGACGGGTTCCGTTTATCAGATACGCAGTATTTT; cdr3_aa: CASSDGFRLSDTQYF
j_call: TRBJ2-2; v_call: TRBV20-1; clone_size: few; d_call: .; cdr3_nt: TGCAGTGCTGCGGGACAAAACACCGGGGAGCTGTTTTTT; cdr3_aa: CSAAGQNTGELFF
j_call: TRBJ2-1; v_call: TRBV28; clone_size: few; d_call: TRBD2; cdr3_nt: TGTGCCAGCAGTTTGGGACTAGATTACGGCAATGAGCAGTTCTTC; cdr3_aa: CASSLGLDYGNEQFF
j_call: TRBJ2-7; v_call: TRBV7-2; clone_size: few; d_call: TRBD1; cdr3_nt: TGTGCCAGCAGCCAGGGGGTAGACTACGAGCAGTACTTC; cdr3_aa: CASSQGVDYEQYF
j_call: TRBJ2-7; v_call: TRBV27; clone_size: .; d_call: .; cdr3_nt: TGTGCCAGCAGTGCGAGGGACAACTCCTACGAGCAGTACTTC; cdr3_aa: CASSARDNSYEQYF
j_call: TRBJ1-5; v_call: TRBV10-3; clone_size: few; d_call: TRBD1; cdr3_nt: TGTGCCATCAGTGAAACAGGGGACAATCAGCCCCAGCATTTT; cdr3_aa: CAISETGDNQPQHF
j_call: TRBJ2-4; v_call: TRBV5-5; clone_size: few; d_call: .; cdr3_nt: TGTGCCAGCAGCTTGAACGGAGGGGACATTCAGTACTTC; cdr3_aa: CASSLNGGDIQYF
j_call: TRBJ2-1; v_call: TRBV7-9; clone_size: .; d_call: .; cdr3_nt: TGTGCCAGCAGCTTAACTCGGGTAGAGGGATACAATGAGCAGTTCTTC; cdr3_aa: CASSLTRVEGYNEQFF
j_call: TRBJ2-3; v_call: TRBV7-9; clone_size: few; d_call: .; cdr3_nt: TGTGCCAGCACCGAAGGTGGGGATACGCAGTATTTT; cdr3_aa: CASTEGGDTQYF
j_call: TRBJ1-2; v_call: TRBV29-1; clone_size: .; d_call: TRBD1; cdr3_nt: TGCAGCGTCTATGACAGGGAAAGCAACTATGGCTACACCTTC; cdr3_aa: CSVYDRESNYGYTF
j_call: TRBJ1-2; v_call: TRBV20-1; clone_size: .; d_call: TRBD1; cdr3_nt: TGCAGTGCTAGGGCGACAGGGTATATACGTGGCTACACCTTC; cdr3_aa: CSARATGYIRGYTF
j_call: TRBJ2-1; v_call: TRBV12-3/TRBV12-4; clone_size: .; d_call: .; cdr3_nt: TGTGCCAGCAGTTTTGTGGGAGGAGAAAGCAATGAGCAGTTCTTC; cdr3_aa: CASSFVGGESNEQFF